The 5 T cell receptor beta chains given below trace back to one sample, sequenced in a study of tissue T cells after allogeneic stem cell transplantation. Here immunoSEQ multiplex PCR was the method, and the copy in TCRdb shows in-frame clones only, minus some. The sample carries under 50,000 clones, 80% to 95% recorded once. Sample: blood, taken before transplantation. The receptor source for this set is a woman aged 35 to 70 who later had graft-versus-host disease after an allogeneic stem cell transplant.

The chain is built from TRBV6-5 and TRBJ2-1; TRBD2 aligns across 8 bases. V lost 6 bases to trimming and J lost 2 bases; unmatched junction nucleotides: 6. Germline values: CDR1 MNHEY, CDR2 SVGAGI. This CDR3 contains 15 residues. CDR3 residues: CASSISGTTYNEQFF. CDR3 in DNA: TGTGCCAGCAGCATTAGCGGGACGACCTACAATGAGCAGTTCTTC.

This clone has a single count. The gene calls are TRBV29-1 and TRBJ2-1; the D is unclear. The CDR3 has 12 amino acids. Trimming cost V 2 bases and J 9 bases, with 11 bases left between them. Per germline, CDR1 SQVTM and CDR2 ANQGSEA. The CDR3 DNA reads TGCAGCGTTGAACAAGGCCTAGGTGAGCAGTTCTTC. Translated, it gives CSVEQGLGEQFF.

The rearrangement joins TRBV5-1 to TRBJ2-7; 10 bases are shared with TRBD2. CDR1 is SGHRS, CDR2 YFSETQ, per germline. V was clipped by 5 bases and J by 0 bases; unmatched bases: 8. The CDR3 has 16 amino acids. CDR3 in amino acids: CASRLRTSGSSYEQYF. For the CDR3, the DNA is TGCGCCAGCAGGTTAAGGACTAGCGGCAGCTCCTACGAGCAGTACTTC.

J is TRBJ2-7 and V is TRBV4-3; D is undetermined. CDR1 and CDR2 from the germline V gene are LGHNA and YSLEER. The CDR3 runs 14 residues. Trimming cost V 0 bases and J 2 bases, with 8 bases left between them. The CDR3 spells CASSQDVLPYEQYF. CDR3 nucleotide sequence: TGCGCCAGCAGCCAAGACGTATTGCCCTACGAGCAGTACTTC.

V and J are TRBV4-3 and TRBJ2-3; TRBD1 matches at 11 bases. Trimming at V came to 1 base and at J to 5 bases, leaving 11 bases not matched to a gene. Germline assignment: CDR1 LGHNA and CDR2 YSLEER. The CDR3 has 18 residues. The DNA of the CDR3 is TGCGCCAGCAGCCAAGGGATCCTAGGACAGGGGGCCCTAGATACGCAGTATTTT. It is translated as CASSQGILGQGALDTQYF.